The 19 T cell receptor beta chains below all came from one sample that was sequenced in a study of T cell repertoires in cytomegalovirus infection. From the reads, TCRdb called clonotypes with MiXCR, one entry per CDR3 protein. The data contain around 100,000 distinct CDR3 sequences, about a tenth of them singletons. These receptors' antigens are unknown. The specimen was PBMCs, sequenced either directly or after in vitro stimulation (not recorded which). All receptors derive from a human donor in good health (CMV status not recorded). Some clones in this sample may be carry-over from other donors' samples.

The chain is built from TRBV27 and TRBJ1-6; 7 bases agree with TRBD1. There are 18 residues in the CDR3. The trim removed 0 bases at V and 5 bases at J, leaving 10 bases unmatched. The V gene's germline CDR1 is MNHEY and CDR2 SMNVEV (reference sequence). The CDR3 DNA reads as TGTGCCAGCAGTTTATCGGCGGCTTATGGGACAGATAATTCACCCCTCCACTTT. Encoded protein: CASSLSAAYGTDNSPLHF.

The J gene is TRBJ1-2, the V gene TRBV27, with a possible D match to TRBD1 (5 bases). Germline V CDR1 and CDR2: MNHEY, SMNVEV (reference sequence). Trimming stripped 7 bases from V and 8 bases from J, with 29 bases between. The CDR3 contains 17 residues. The CDR3 sequence: CASIPSGGDRGLDGYTF. The CDR3 DNA reads as TGTGCCAGCATTCCATCGGGTGGGGATCGGGGCTTGGACGGCTACACCTTC.

In this sample, this clonotype turned up a few times. The genes are TRBV4-3 and TRBJ2-2; 7 bases are a match to TRBD2. The germline V gene encodes CDR1 LGHNA and CDR2 YSLEER. Trimming at V came to 3 bases and at J to 4 bases, leaving 11 bases not matched to a gene. There are 17 residues in the CDR3. The CDR3 coding sequence is TGCGCCAGCAGCCAGGGAAACATAGCGGGCCTCACCGGGGAGCTGTTTTTT. Translated: CASSQGNIAGLTGELFF.

The chain carries TRBV15 and TRBJ1-2, with unresolved D. The CDR3 loop spans 13 amino acids. V dropped 0 bases and J dropped 7 bases, with 9 bases sitting between them. CDR1 is LNHNV, CDR2 YYDKDF, per germline (reference sequence). CDR3 nucleotide sequence: TGTGCCACCAGCAGAGATAACATGGGTGGCTACACCTTC. It translates to CATSRDNMGGYTF.

In this sample, this clonotype turned up many times. In nucleotides, the CDR3 is TGCGCCAGCAGCCAAGATTGGGGTCAGCCCCAGCATTTT. It codes for CASSQDWGQPQHF. The rearrangement joins TRBV4-3 to TRBJ1-5; no reliable D call. Trimming cost V 0 bases and J 6 bases, with 6 bases left between them. Germline loops: CDR1 LGHNA, CDR2 YSLEER. The CDR3 loop spans 13 amino acids.

This clonotype has at least ten counts. This chain joins TRBV7-2 and TRBJ1-1; tentatively, D is TRBD1 (6 bases). Germline assignment: CDR1 SGHTA and CDR2 FQGNSA. The CDR3 totals 14 residues. Trimming shortened V by 5 bases and J by 2 bases, and 12 bases separated the two germline ends. This CDR3 reads CASSLPGTNTEAFF. CDR3 bases: TGTGCCAGCAGCCTCCCGGGGACAAACACTGAAGCTTTCTTT.

This clonotype was counted between two and nine times. The chain carries TRBV10-3 and TRBJ2-2; D may be TRBD2 (5 bases). Between the trimmed V and J ends, which lost 4 bases and 1 base, there was a span of 10 bases. This CDR3 contains 15 residues. CDR1 ENHRY and CDR2 SYGVKD come from the germline V gene. The DNA for the CDR3 is TGTGCCATCAGTGTAACCAGCGGGAACACCGGGGAGCTGTTTTTT. Protein: CAISVTSGNTGELFF.

On this clonotype: A junction boundary mismatches the germline segment, possibly from a read error. V gene TRBV20-1 combines with J gene TRBJ2-3; 14 bases are shared with TRBD2. CDR1 is DFQATT, CDR2 SNEGSKA, per germline (reference sequence). CDR3 size: 20 residues. CDR3 sequence (DNA): TGCAGTGCTAGCAACAGGGACAGTCCGGGACTAGCGGGAGTGGCAGATATGCAGTATTTT. Its translation: CSASNRDSPGLAGVADMQYF.

Note on this clonotype: A single base separates this from a much larger clone, so it may be a read error. V gene TRBV7-2 combines with J gene TRBJ1-1; D is possibly TRBD1 (5 bases). This CDR3 comprises 15 residues. Germline values: CDR1 SGHTA, CDR2 FQGNSA. V was trimmed by 5 bases and J by 6 bases, leaving 19 bases between them. In DNA form, the CDR3 reads TGTGCCAGCAGCCTCCTAGAAGGGACTCGCCCTGAAGCTTTCTTT. Its protein is CASSLLEGTRPEAFF.

The chain uses TRBV6-5 and TRBJ1-2; 8 bases agree with TRBD1. The germline V gene encodes CDR1 MNHEY and CDR2 SVGAGI. This CDR3 spans 14 amino acids. V shed 5 bases and J 4 bases; nucleotides not matched to a gene: 6. The CDR3, as DNA: TGTGCCAGCAGTCCCGACAGGGGCTTCTATGGCTACACCTTC. It encodes CASSPDRGFYGYTF.

This clonotype has only a few counts. The rearrangement uses TRBV6-5 and TRBJ1-4, with 7 bases matching TRBD1. This CDR3 is built from 15 residues. CDR1 is MNHEY, CDR2 SVGAGI, per germline. Trimming at V came to 5 bases and at J to 5 bases, leaving 8 bases not matched to a gene. In DNA, the CDR3 is TGTGCCAGCAGTCAAAACAGGGGTGGCAATGAAAAACTGTTTTTT. Protein product: CASSQNRGGNEKLFF.

In this sample, this clonotype turned up a few times. The chain couples TRBV7-6 to TRBJ1-1; TRBD1 aligns across 7 bases. Germline CDR1 SGHVS, CDR2 FNYEAQ. V dropped 3 bases and J dropped 4; count of bases not matched to a gene: 11. The CDR3 sequence is 16 residues long. The chain's CDR3 is CASSFAGGEGRTEAFF. The CDR3 DNA reads as TGTGCCAGCAGCTTTGCAGGGGGTGAGGGGCGCACTGAAGCTTTCTTT.

This clonotype turned up a few times. This chain connects TRBV19 to TRBJ2-2, with D unclear. Germline V gene data show CDR1 as LNHDA and CDR2 as SQIVND (reference sequence). The length of the CDR3 is 13 residues. The V end was cut by 0 bases, the J end by 1 base, with 0 bases between. The CDR3 region is CASSIENTGELFF. The CDR3 nucleotides are TGTGCCAGTAGTATAGAGAACACCGGGGAGCTGTTTTTT.

The V call is TRBV9, the J call TRBJ2-7; 9 bases line up with TRBD1. The V gene's germline CDR1 is SGDLS and CDR2 YYNGEE. Germline trimming cut 3 bases from V and 5 bases from J; bases unmatched to any gene: 6. The CDR3 loop spans 14 amino acids. This CDR3 is CASSAQQGAHEQYF. The CDR3 DNA follows: TGTGCCAGCAGCGCTCAACAGGGGGCCCACGAGCAGTACTTC. The full variable domain, completed using reference TRBV9 and TRBJ2-7, is DSGVTQTPKHLITATGQRVTLRCSPRSGDLSVYWYQQSLDQGLQFLIQYYNGEERAKGNILERFSAQQFPDLHSELNLSSLELGDSALYFCASSAQQGAHEQYFGPGTRLTVT.

This clonotype was seen ten or more times. J is TRBJ2-5 and V is TRBV7-2; D is ambiguous. Germline CDR1 SGHTA, CDR2 FQGNSA. Trimming took 2 bases from V and 5 from J, leaving 9 bases between them. The CDR3 sequence is 13 residues long. The CDR3 is CASSLTRLETQYF. CDR3 nucleotide sequence: TGTGCCAGCAGCTTAACGCGACTCGAGACCCAGTACTTC.

V and J are TRBV7-9 and TRBJ1-2, with D hard to call. The germline CDR1 and CDR2 sequences are SEHNR and FQNEAQ (reference sequence). Deletions cut 1 base from V and 7 bases from J, with 7 bases between. This CDR3 contains 12 residues. CDR3 loop: CASSLGVAGYTF. The CDR3 bases are TGTGCCAGCAGCTTAGGGGTTGCTGGCTACACCTTC.

This clonotype was picked up a small number of times. This sequence joins TRBV5-1 and TRBJ2-5, with TRBD2 matching over 13 bases. V was clipped by 0 bases and J by 4 bases; unmatched bases: 3. The CDR3 has 16 amino acids. Per germline, CDR1 SGHRS and CDR2 YFSETQ. CDR3 sequence: CASSLVGLAGAETQYF. DNA for the CDR3: TGCGCCAGCAGCTTGGTCGGACTAGCGGGAGCAGAGACCCAGTACTTC.

This clonotype was counted ten times or more. V and J are TRBV24-1 and TRBJ2-1; D ambiguous. Trimming took 3 bases from V and 0 from J, leaving 14 bases between them. Per germline, CDR1 KGHDR and CDR2 SFDVKD. CDR3 length: 17 residues. CDR3 protein: CATSDPGPGGSYNEQFF. CDR3 nucleotide sequence: TGTGCCACCAGTGATCCAGGACCCGGCGGCTCCTACAATGAGCAGTTCTTC.

The chain carries TRBV20-1 and TRBJ1-6; tentative D call: TRBD1 (6 bases). CDR3 length equals 14 residues. Trimming removed 4 bases at V and 10 bases at J, with 17 bases between. Germline CDR1 DFQATT, CDR2 SNEGSKA (reference sequence). As DNA, the CDR3 is TGCAGTGCTAAAGGTCAGGGGACTAAATCACCCCTCCACTTT. Encoded protein: CSAKGQGTKSPLHF.